A single sample is the source of the 23 T cell receptor beta chains below, sequenced in a study of T cell responses to AZD1222 COVID-19 vaccine. The protocol was immunoSEQ multiplex PCR, while the TCRdb copy is restricted to in-frame clones and leaves out a portion. This sample has about 260,000 clones, with approximately 93% found just once. Sequenced material: peripheral blood, taken on day 0 of AZD1222 vaccination. The receptors here all came from an adult in good health.

V and J are TRBV28 and TRBJ2-7; D remains unclear. Germline values: CDR1 MDHEN, CDR2 SYDVKM. This CDR3 spans 14 amino acids. The germline V and J ends were trimmed by 5 bases and 0 bases, with 11 bases remaining between them. This chain's CDR3 is CASSTYRSSYEQYF. The CDR3 DNA reads as TGTGCCAGCAGTACCTACAGAAGCTCCTACGAGCAGTACTTC.

This clone was detected once. V and J are TRBV6-5 and TRBJ1-2; TRBD1 is a possible D gene (5 bases). The CDR3 has 13 amino acids. Germline-derived CDR1 and CDR2 are MNHEY and SVGAGI. V shed 5 bases and J shed 8 bases, with 15 bases lying between them. CDR3 sequence: CASSRDPSGGYTF. In nucleotides, the CDR3 is TGTGCCAGCAGTCGGGACCCCTCTGGCGGCTACACCTTC.

CDR3 nucleotides: TGCGCCAGCAGCCAAGGCTCTCAGCCCCAGCATTTT. It specifies CASSQGSQPQHF. The V gene is TRBV4-1, the J gene TRBJ1-5; D gene ambiguous. Germline values: CDR1 MGHRA, CDR2 YSYEKL. This CDR3 has 12 amino acids. Trimming stripped 1 base from V and 6 bases from J, with 4 bases between.

This sequence joins TRBV15 and TRBJ1-6; D ambiguous. Deletions cut 5 bases from V and 16 bases from J, with 15 bases between. The germline V gene has CDR1 LNHNV and CDR2 YYDKDF (reference sequence). The CDR3 loop spans 12 amino acids. The CDR3 is CATSSDGARLHF. The CDR3 DNA follows: TGTGCCACCAGCTCAGACGGTGCTAGGCTCCACTTT.

This chain uses TRBV28 with TRBJ2-7; tentative D call: TRBD2 (6 bases). Trimming stripped 10 bases from V and 6 bases from J, with 13 bases between. Germline CDR1 is MDHEN and CDR2 is SYDVKM. This CDR3 has 11 residues. The CDR3 nucleotides are TGTGCCATATGGGGAGGCGGCGAGCAGTACTTC. Amino acids: CAIWGGGEQYF.

This sequence joins TRBV7-8 and TRBJ2-7; D possibly uses TRBD1 or TRBD2 (6 bases each). The CDR3 loop spans 15 amino acids. Per germline, CDR1 SGHVS and CDR2 FQNEAQ. V lost 4 bases, J lost 2 bases, and 15 bases lay in between. The CDR3 sequence is CASSSKRGTAYEQYF. In DNA, the CDR3 is TGTGCCAGCAGCTCAAAGAGGGGGACTGCCTACGAGCAGTACTTC.

The V gene is TRBV25-1, the J gene TRBJ1-2; D gene ambiguous. From germline, CDR1 is MGHDK and CDR2 SYGVNS. The V and J ends lost 5 bases and 8 bases respectively, with 18 bases between them. The CDR3 runs 14 residues. The CDR3 loop is CASSYPFWGGGYTF. CDR3 in DNA: TGTGCCAGCAGTTACCCGTTTTGGGGAGGCGGCTACACCTTC.

The CDR3 sequence is CASSVTSGRGYNEQFF. The CDR3 DNA sequence: TGTGCCAGCAGTGTGACTAGCGGGAGAGGTTACAATGAGCAGTTCTTC. The genes are TRBV25-1 and TRBJ2-1; 12 nucleotides agree with TRBD2. Trimming at V came to 4 bases and at J to 4 bases, leaving 5 bases not matched to a gene. This CDR3 is built from 16 residues. From germline, CDR1 is MGHDK and CDR2 SYGVNS.

This clone was detected only once. The chain uses TRBV4-2 and TRBJ1-3; D uncertain. The CDR3 length is 16 residues. Germline assignment: CDR1 LGHNA and CDR2 YNFKEQ. V lost 3 bases and J lost 0, with 12 bases in between. The CDR3 loop is CASSHTAGSSGNTIYF. CDR3 nucleotides: TGTGCCAGCAGCCATACCGCCGGGAGCTCTGGAAACACCATATATTTT.

The V and J genes are TRBV6-5 and TRBJ2-7; D call uncertain. V gave up 2 bases and J gave up 6 bases, with 8 bases separating them. Looked up from germline, CDR1 is MNHEY and CDR2 is SVGAGI. The CDR3 totals 12 residues. CDR3 protein: CASSYAPGEQYF. For the CDR3, the DNA is TGTGCCAGCAGTTACGCTCCGGGCGAGCAGTACTTC.

This rearrangement joins TRBV5-4 to TRBJ1-1; D unclear. The germline V and J ends were trimmed by 0 bases and 8 bases, with 8 bases remaining between them. The CDR3 has 12 residues. The germline CDR1 and CDR2 sequences are SGHNT and YYREEE (reference sequence). This chain's CDR3 is CASSLGPREAFF. The CDR3 nucleotides read TGTGCCAGCAGCTTGGGGCCTCGGGAAGCTTTCTTT.

The rearrangement uses TRBV7-9 and TRBJ2-7; no clear D gene. The ends were cut back, 5 bases at V and 0 bases at J, with 17 bases in the middle. CDR3 length: 16 amino acids. Germline loops: CDR1 SEHNR, CDR2 FQNEAQ (reference sequence). CDR3 in amino acids: CASSPINSSRSYEQYF. The CDR3, as DNA: TGTGCCAGCAGCCCCATCAACAGCTCACGCTCCTACGAGCAGTACTTC.

A word on this clone: The junction and the germline gene differ at one end; a read error may be behind it. The chain couples TRBV6-4 to TRBJ2-7; D is possibly TRBD1 (5 bases). Germline-derived CDR1 and CDR2 are MRHNA and SNTAGT. CDR3 length equals 10 residues. The DNA of the CDR3 is TGTGCCAGCAGTGTAGGGGTTAGGTTCTTC. It specifies CASSVGVRFF.

The chain has TRBV7-9 and TRBJ1-1; unclear D gene. Trimming left V 2 bases short and J 6 bases short, with 7 bases between. The germline gives CDR1 SEHNR, CDR2 FQNEAQ (reference sequence). The length of the CDR3 is 12 residues. The CDR3 here is CASSLRTAEAFF. CDR3 nucleotide sequence: TGTGCCAGCAGCTTACGGACGGCTGAAGCTTTCTTT.

The CDR3 bases are TGTGCCAGCAGCCCCTGGGCGGGGGGGCTCGCAGATACGCAGTATTTT. Amino acid sequence: CASSPWAGGLADTQYF. The J gene is TRBJ2-3, the V gene TRBV25-1; 9 nucleotides match TRBD2. This CDR3 comprises 16 residues. With V trimmed by 6 bases and J by 4 bases, 11 bases remained unmatched. Germline-derived CDR1 and CDR2 are MGHDK and SYGVNS.

The chain joins TRBV5-1 to TRBJ2-2; D is perhaps TRBD1 (6 bases). Trimming cost V 3 bases and J 8 bases, with 17 bases left between them. Looked up from germline, CDR1 is SGHRS and CDR2 is YFSETQ. The CDR3 runs to 15 residues. The CDR3 loop is CASSSTYTGLGELFF. The CDR3 DNA sequence: TGCGCCAGCAGCTCAACCTATACAGGGTTGGGGGAGCTGTTTTTT. The full variable domain, in which reference TRBV5-1 and TRBJ2-2 provide the parts outside the CDR3, is KAGVTQTPRYLIKTRGQQVTLSCSPISGHRSVSWYQQTPGQGLQFLFEYFSETQRNKGNFPGRFSGRQFSNSRSEMNVSTLELGDSALYLCASSSTYTGLGELFFGEGSRLTVL.

The chain combines TRBV19 with TRBJ2-2; D not certain. V was clipped by 0 bases and J by 6 bases, with 2 bases between them. The CDR3 runs 12 residues. CDR1 and CDR2 from the germline V gene are LNHDA and SQIVND (reference sequence). The CDR3 nucleotides are TGTGCCAGTAGTATAGATCCCGGGGAGCTGTTTTTT. It specifies CASSIDPGELFF. The whole variable domain, filled in from reference TRBV19 and TRBJ2-2, reads DGGITQSPKYLFRKEGQNVTLSCEQNLNHDAMYWYRQDPGQGLRLIYYSQIVNDFQKGDIAEGYSVSREKKESFPLTVTSAQKNPTAFYLCASSIDPGELFFGEGSRLTVL.

The chain joins TRBV7-6 to TRBJ2-2; 8 nucleotides agree with TRBD2. Germline V lookup: CDR1 SGHVS, CDR2 FNYEAQ. The CDR3 consists of 18 residues. Losses at the gene ends were 2 bases for V and 1 base for J; bases not matched to a gene: 9. The CDR3 is CASSLPPTSGLNTGELFF. The CDR3 DNA reads TGTGCCAGCAGCTTACCCCCTACTAGCGGTTTGAACACCGGGGAGCTGTTTTTT.

The J gene is TRBJ2-7, the V gene TRBV28; D possibly corresponds to TRBD2 (5 bases). V gave up 3 bases and J gave up 3 bases, with 9 bases separating them. The CDR3 contains 13 residues. From germline, CDR1 is MDHEN and CDR2 SYDVKM. This CDR3 is CASSFRADYEQYF. CDR3 coding DNA: TGTGCCAGCAGTTTCAGAGCGGACTACGAGCAGTACTTC.

The chain recombines TRBV7-2 with TRBJ2-7; 10 bases align to TRBD1. Germline V lookup: CDR1 SGHTA, CDR2 FQGNSA. V gave up 6 bases and J gave up 5 bases; unmatched junction bases: 4. This CDR3 contains 13 residues. As DNA, the CDR3 is TGTGCCAGCAGGCCGACAGGGGGCCACGAGCAGTACTTC. It encodes CASRPTGGHEQYF.

The V and J genes are TRBV2 and TRBJ2-7; D unclear. Trimming pared 3 bases from V and 2 bases from J, leaving 5 bases between. Germline CDR1 is SNHLY and CDR2 is FYNNEI. The CDR3 runs 12 residues. The CDR3 sequence: CASSDIAYEQYF. Written as DNA, the CDR3 is TGTGCCAGCAGTGACATCGCCTACGAGCAGTACTTC.

This chain joins TRBV4-3 and TRBJ1-1; D is possibly TRBD1 (6 bases). The ends were cut back, 4 bases at V and 0 bases at J, with 9 bases in the middle. In germline, CDR1 is LGHNA, CDR2 YSLEER. The length of the CDR3 is 14 residues. The DNA for the CDR3 is TGCGCCAGCAGCCCGGGACACTTGAACACTGAAGCTTTCTTT. Its translation is CASSPGHLNTEAFF.

The V and J genes are TRBV19 and TRBJ1-2, with 9 bases fitting TRBD1. Germline assignment: CDR1 LNHDA and CDR2 SQIVND (reference sequence). The V and J ends lost 5 bases and 4 bases, in that order; junction bases with no gene match: 8. The CDR3 covers 15 residues. CDR3 region: CASSSLGTGFYGYTF. CDR3 in DNA: TGTGCCAGTAGTTCGCTGGGGACAGGGTTCTATGGCTACACCTTC.